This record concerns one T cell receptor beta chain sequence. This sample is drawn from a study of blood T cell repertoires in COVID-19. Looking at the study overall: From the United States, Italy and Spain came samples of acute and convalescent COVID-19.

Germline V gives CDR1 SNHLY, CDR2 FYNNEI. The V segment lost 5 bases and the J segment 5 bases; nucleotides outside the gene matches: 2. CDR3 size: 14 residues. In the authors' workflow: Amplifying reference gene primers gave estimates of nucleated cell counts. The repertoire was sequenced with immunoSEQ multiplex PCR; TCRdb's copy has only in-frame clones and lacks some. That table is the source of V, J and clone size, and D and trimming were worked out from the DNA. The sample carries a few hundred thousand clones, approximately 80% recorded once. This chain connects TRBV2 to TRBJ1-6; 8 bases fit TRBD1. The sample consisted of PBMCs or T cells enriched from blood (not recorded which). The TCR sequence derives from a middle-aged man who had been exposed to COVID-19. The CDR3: CASSNRGNNSPLHF. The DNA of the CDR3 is TGTGCCAGCAGTAACAGGGGGAATAATTCACCCCTCCACTTT.